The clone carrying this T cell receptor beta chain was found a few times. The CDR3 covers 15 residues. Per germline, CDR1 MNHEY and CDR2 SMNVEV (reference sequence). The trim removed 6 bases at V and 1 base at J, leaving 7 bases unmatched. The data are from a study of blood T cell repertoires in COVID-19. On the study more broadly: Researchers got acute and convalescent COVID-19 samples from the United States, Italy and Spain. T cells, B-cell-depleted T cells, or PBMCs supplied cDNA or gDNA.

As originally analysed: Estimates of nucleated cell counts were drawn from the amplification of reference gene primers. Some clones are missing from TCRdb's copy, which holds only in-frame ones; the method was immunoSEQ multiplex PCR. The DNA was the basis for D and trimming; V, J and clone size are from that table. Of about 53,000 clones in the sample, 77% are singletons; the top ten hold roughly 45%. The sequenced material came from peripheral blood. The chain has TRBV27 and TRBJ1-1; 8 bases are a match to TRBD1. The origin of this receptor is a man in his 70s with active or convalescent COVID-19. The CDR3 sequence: CASRGTGTGNTEAFF. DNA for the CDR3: TGTGCCAGCAGAGGGACTGGGACAGGGAACACTGAAGCTTTCTTT.